This entry concerns a single TCR beta chain. Its matching antigen is unknown. This entry comes from a study of cytomegalovirus exposure and HLA in healthy donors. Study-level results: Analysis was carried out at a later point, and it linked a missense DCLRE1C variant to TCR beta V- and J-gene trimming. Among TCR beta chains of equal frequency, HLA-associated ones were more clonally expanded in a later analysis. A later analysis found TCR association rates differed by HLA locus, highest for DRB1 and lowest for HLA-C.

PCR used 60 Vbeta primers and 13 Jbeta primers. Sequencing was performed with immunoSEQ multiplex PCR; in TCRdb, only in-frame clones are kept and a portion is missing. In total, the table holds around 45,000 clones. V was clipped by 4 bases and J by 4 bases; unmatched bases: 3. The CDR3 covers 14 residues. CDR1 MDHEN and CDR2 SYDVKM come from the germline V gene. The sample was PBMCs. The V call is TRBV28, the J call TRBJ1-3, with 8 bases aligning to TRBD1. The origin of this receptor is a woman between 25 and 40 years old in good health and CMV-seronegative. The CDR3: CASSSGTGGNTIYF. The CDR3 DNA is TGTGCCAGCAGTTCGGGGACAGGCGGAAACACCATATATTTT.